This entry lists 27 T cell receptor beta chains sequenced from one sample in a study of blood T cells in healthy people across ages. Combining a sample-barcoded 5' primer with a J-beta primer mix, a second PCR ran for about 6 to 11 cycles. MiXCR, run by TCRdb on the 5' RACE reads, gives a single entry per CDR3 protein. The sample includes around 800,000 distinct CDR3 sequences, roughly 26% of them seen just once. These data were likewise used in another study, on T cells of mothers and their children.

The material sequenced was blood. The receptors originated from a boy aged 5 to 17 in good health.

This clonotype appeared a few times. The rearrangement links TRBV20-1 to TRBJ2-5; D remains unclear. CDR1 is DFQATT and CDR2 is SNEGSKA in the germline V gene (reference sequence). The ends were cut back, 4 bases at V and 5 bases at J, with 23 bases in the middle. The CDR3 is 16 amino acids. The CDR3 sequence is CSATPSRQFFKETQYF. DNA of the CDR3: TGCAGTGCTACTCCGAGCAGGCAATTCTTTAAGGAGACCCAGTACTTC.

The genes are TRBV4-1 and TRBJ2-5; TRBD2 matches 10 bases. The germline V gene encodes CDR1 MGHRA and CDR2 YSYEKL. CDR3 size: 15 residues. J lost 2 bases, V lost 3 bases, and 3 bases had no gene match. The CDR3 reads CASSHPTSGQETQYF. The CDR3 coding sequence is TGCGCCAGCAGCCACCCGACTAGCGGGCAAGAGACCCAGTACTTC.

This clonotype was counted a few times. V is TRBV29-1 and J is TRBJ1-1, with D perhaps TRBD1 (5 bases). The V end lost 7 bases, the J end lost 4 bases, and 7 bases lay between the germline ends. The CDR3 contains 10 residues. Germline V CDR1 and CDR2: SQVTM, ANQGSEA. CDR3 in amino acids: CSAGATEAFF. The CDR3 DNA is TGCAGCGCCGGGGCCACTGAAGCTTTCTTT.

The J gene is TRBJ2-3, the V gene TRBV28; 8 bases agree with TRBD2. The CDR3 covers 18 residues. V gave up 5 bases and J gave up 0 bases; unmatched junction bases: 13. In germline, CDR1 is MDHEN, CDR2 SYDVKM. This CDR3 is CASSRSPGLGSSTDTQYF. The CDR3 DNA reads TGTGCCAGCAGTCGATCTCCGGGACTAGGATCTAGCACAGATACGCAGTATTTT.

This clonotype showed up just a few times. J is TRBJ2-1 and V is TRBV27; D is uncertain. Trimming removed 1 base from V and 1 base from J, with 8 bases in between. In germline, CDR1 is MNHEY, CDR2 SMNVEV (reference sequence). The CDR3 loop spans 15 amino acids. The CDR3 loop is CASSLLSASYNEQFF. In nucleotides, the CDR3 is TGTGCCAGCAGTTTATTAAGCGCTTCCTACAATGAGCAGTTCTTC.

The V and J genes are TRBV7-9 and TRBJ2-3; TRBD1 matches at 9 bases. The CDR3 is 14 residues long. V was pared by 5 bases and J by 5 bases, with 5 bases of the junction left unmatched. The germline gives CDR1 SEHNR, CDR2 FQNEAQ (reference sequence). The CDR3 sequence: CASSTGTGLDTQYF. Written as DNA, the CDR3 is TGTGCCAGCAGCACGGGGACAGGGCTAGATACGCAGTATTTT.

This clonotype was seen a few times. V usage is TRBV7-3 and J usage is TRBJ2-2; TRBD2 matches 8 bases. This CDR3 contains 16 residues. Per the germline V gene, CDR1 is SGHTA and CDR2 is FQGTGA. J lost 1 base, V lost 1 base, and 2 bases had no gene match. The chain's CDR3 is CASSLMAGGNTGELFF. Written as DNA, the CDR3 is TGTGCCAGCAGCTTAATGGCGGGGGGGAACACCGGGGAGCTGTTTTTT.

The chain joins TRBV6-2 or TRBV6-3 to TRBJ2-1, with D unclear. Between the trimmed V and J ends, which lost 0 bases and 8 bases, there was a span of 11 bases. The CDR3 has 14 amino acids. Germline V gives CDR1 MNHEY, CDR2 SVGEGT. The CDR3 protein is CASSYSVELDEQFF. In DNA form, the CDR3 reads TGTGCCAGCAGTTACTCGGTAGAGCTCGATGAGCAGTTCTTC.

The J gene is TRBJ2-7, the V gene TRBV27; a weak D match, TRBD2 (5 bases). V was cut by 5 bases and J by 6 bases, with 20 bases left in between. This CDR3 comprises 15 residues. The germline gives CDR1 MNHEY, CDR2 SMNVEV (reference sequence). The CDR3 sequence: CASSPAGRQLLEQYF. The DNA for the CDR3 is TGTGCCAGCAGTCCTGCGGGCAGGCAACTCCTCGAGCAGTACTTC.

This clonotype was detected only a few times. The chain is built from TRBV3-1 and TRBJ2-4; D is perhaps TRBD2 (6 bases). CDR1 is LGHDT, CDR2 YNNKEL, per germline (reference sequence). Trimming took off 0 bases at V and 7 bases at J, with 10 bases between the two ends. This CDR3 comprises 14 residues. This CDR3 is CASSQEGGGNIQYF. The CDR3 nucleotides read TGTGCCAGCAGCCAAGAGGGGGGTGGGAACATTCAGTACTTC.

Notes on this clonotype: Since the CDR3 does not end with the conserved phenylalanine or tryptophan, this likely comes from a read error. This chain links TRBV20-1 with TRBJ2-1; no firm D call. The CDR3 covers 12 residues. Germline CDR1 DFQATT, CDR2 SNEGSKA (reference sequence). V dropped 3 bases and J dropped 8 bases, with 11 bases sitting between them. The CDR3 here is CSASKVVDEQFC. The CDR3 DNA follows: TGCAGTGCTAGTAAGGTTGTCGATGAGCAGTTCTGC.

The chain employs TRBV7-9 and TRBJ2-7, with 12 nucleotides matching TRBD1. This CDR3 has 15 residues. Losses at the gene ends were 0 bases for V and 6 bases for J; bases not matched to a gene: 3. Per germline, CDR1 SEHNR and CDR2 FQNEAQ (reference sequence). CDR3: CASSLAGQGALEQYF. CDR3 DNA sequence: TGTGCCAGCAGCTTAGCGGGACAGGGGGCGCTCGAGCAGTACTTC.

The CDR3 loop is CASSPGLPKETQYF. The CDR3 DNA reads as TGTGCCAGCAGCCCGGGACTTCCTAAAGAGACCCAGTACTTC. The chain joins TRBV12-3 or TRBV12-4 to TRBJ2-5; maybe TRBD2 (6 bases). The CDR3 is 14 amino acids. The germline V and J ends were trimmed by 6 bases and 3 bases, with 14 bases remaining between them.

This rearrangement joins TRBV9 to TRBJ2-1; 10 bases are shared with TRBD1. This CDR3 has 15 amino acids. CDR1 SGDLS and CDR2 YYNGEE come from the germline V gene. V gave up 4 bases and J gave up 5 bases; unmatched junction bases: 6. CDR3 sequence: CASSPRQGAHNEQFF. The CDR3, as DNA: TGTGCCAGCAGCCCGCGACAGGGGGCCCACAATGAGCAGTTCTTC.

In its sample, this clonotype was seen a few times. The rearrangement links TRBV29-1 to TRBJ2-7; the match to TRBD2 covers 9 bases. This CDR3 is 13 amino acids long. With 3 bases clipped from V and 5 bases from J, the junction kept 5 bases outside the gene matches. Germline lookup yields CDR1 SQVTM and CDR2 ANQGSEA. CDR3 sequence reads: CSVEAGGIHEQYF. For the CDR3, the DNA is TGCAGCGTTGAGGCGGGGGGGATTCACGAGCAGTACTTC.

This clonotype was picked up many times. This rearrangement joins TRBV12-3 or TRBV12-4 to TRBJ2-3, with D tentatively TRBD2 (6 bases). This CDR3 is 14 amino acids long. V was trimmed by 1 base and J by 1 base, leaving 6 bases between them. The CDR3 is CASSLGGGTDTQYF. The DNA of the CDR3 is TGTGCCAGCAGTTTAGGGGGGGGCACAGATACGCAGTATTTT.

The chain joins TRBV14 to TRBJ2-1; 12 nucleotides align to TRBD2. CDR1 and CDR2 (germline): SGHDN, FVKESK. This CDR3 has 15 residues. Trimming at V came to 4 bases and at J to 8 bases, leaving 6 bases not matched to a gene. The CDR3 here is CASSPTSGGPYEQFF. As DNA, the CDR3 is TGTGCCAGCAGCCCAACTAGCGGGGGGCCCTATGAGCAGTTCTTC. The whole variable domain, remainder taken from reference TRBV14 and TRBJ2-1, is EAGVTQFPSHSVIEKGQTVTLRCDPISGHDNLYWYRRVMGKEIKFLLHFVKESKQDESGMPNNRFLAERTGGTYSTLKVQPAELEDSGVYFCASSPTSGGPYEQFFGPGTRLTVL.

This clonotype showed up just a few times. The gene calls are TRBV5-1 and TRBJ2-5; D is unresolved. The DNA end is more similar to TRBJ2-7, so the J call may be wrong. This CDR3 comprises 14 residues. Germline V gene data show CDR1 as SGHRS and CDR2 as YFSETQ. The CDR3: CASRRSAPDYEQYF. CDR3 DNA: TGCGCCAGCAGAAGGTCTGCTCCGGACTACGAGCAGTACTTC.

This clonotype was seen only a few times. The genes are TRBV7-3 and TRBJ1-1, with D possibly being TRBD1 (5 bases). The V end lost 3 bases, the J end lost 3 bases, and 8 bases lay between the germline ends. This CDR3 is built from 13 residues. In germline, CDR1 is SGHTA, CDR2 FQGTGA. CDR3 DNA sequence: TGTGCCAGCAGCTTCGGACAAGACACTGAAGCTTTCTTT. This translates into CASSFGQDTEAFF.

The sample holds a few counts of this clonotype. The chain has TRBV5-6 and TRBJ2-5, with D possibly called TRBD1 or TRBD2 (6 bases each). The CDR3 length is 16 residues. V was pared by 2 bases and J by 1 base, with 15 bases between. Germline V lookup: CDR1 SGHDT, CDR2 YYEEEE. This CDR3 is CASSFNPGAIQETQYF. Here the CDR3 DNA reads TGTGCCAGCAGCTTCAACCCGGGGGCCATCCAAGAGACCCAGTACTTC.

The gene calls are TRBV29-1 and TRBJ1-1; possible D gene TRBD1, 5 bases. Germline V lookup: CDR1 SQVTM, CDR2 ANQGSEA. The CDR3 is 13 amino acids. V lost 3 bases and J lost 4, with 12 bases in between. The CDR3 nucleotides read TGCAGCGTTGAGGGGGAGAGGAGCACTGAAGCTTTCTTT. Translation gives CSVEGERSTEAFF.

Concerning this clonotype itself: At one boundary the junction diverges from the germline segment, which might be a read error. The chain is built from TRBV4-1 and TRBJ2-5; D perhaps matches TRBD1 (5 bases). The CDR3 length is 12 residues. Germline-derived CDR1 and CDR2 are MGHRA and YSYEKL. The CDR3 region has the DNA TGCGCCAGCAGCCAAGATAGCCAGGGAAGGTTCTTC. Protein sequence: CASSQDSQGRFF.

There are a few counts of this clonotype. This chain joins TRBV9 and TRBJ2-5; TRBD1 might be the D (6 bases). The CDR3 is 15 amino acids. Germline CDR1 and CDR2: SGDLS and YYNGEE. V was pared by 0 bases and J by 5 bases, with 14 bases between. The CDR3 sequence is CASSVEGTRGETQYF. DNA of the CDR3: TGTGCCAGCAGCGTAGAGGGTACGAGGGGGGAGACCCAGTACTTC.

This sequence joins TRBV2 and TRBJ2-1; 7 bases map to TRBD1. This CDR3 is built from 16 residues. From germline, CDR1 is SNHLY and CDR2 FYNNEI. The ends lost 6 bases at V and 5 bases at J; junction bases unmatched: 13. The CDR3 nucleotides are TGTGCCAGCAGAAAAGCCCGGTGGGACAGTGACAATGAGCAGTTCTTC. This codes for CASRKARWDSDNEQFF.

This sequence joins TRBV28 and TRBJ2-7, with 11 bases matching TRBD1. The CDR3 is 16 residues long. Per germline, CDR1 MDHEN and CDR2 SYDVKM. J lost 1 base, V lost 6 bases, and 8 bases had no gene match. The CDR3 is CASSSRGQGDSYEQYF. CDR3 DNA: TGTGCCAGCAGCTCTCGGGGACAGGGGGATTCCTACGAGCAGTACTTC.

The gene calls are TRBV20-1 and TRBJ1-5, with 9 positions matching TRBD1. Unmatched junction bases numbered 6, after V lost 6 bases and J lost 6 bases. The CDR3 sequence is 13 residues long. The V gene's germline CDR1 is DFQATT and CDR2 SNEGSKA (reference sequence). CDR3 DNA sequence: TGCAGTGCCGCGACAGGGGGTAGTCAGCCCCAGCATTTT. Its protein product is CSAATGGSQPQHF.

This clonotype was detected only a few times. V is TRBV10-1 and J is TRBJ2-5; TRBD2 agrees at 13 bases. The end of the DNA is better explained by TRBJ2-1, so the J call may be wrong. In germline, CDR1 is WNHNN, CDR2 SYGVQD (reference sequence). CDR3 length: 14 residues. CDR3 coding DNA: TGCGCCAGCGGGGGACTAGCGGGGAATAATGAGCAGTTCTTC. As protein: CASGGLAGNNEQFF.